The clone carrying this TCR beta chain showed up just a few times. The data stem from a study of T-cell reconstitution after alpha-beta-depleted transplantation in children. The trim removed 4 bases at V and 4 bases at J, leaving 7 bases unmatched. Germline CDR1 is SGHRS and CDR2 is YFSETQ. The length of the CDR3 is 16 residues. Unique molecular identifiers were incorporated into the prepared TCRbeta library. TCRdb itself ran the PCR reads through MiXCR, one entry per CDR3 protein. The sample includes 240,000 or so distinct CDR3 sequences, around 11% of them seen just once. This TCR was recovered from a human donor who donated a stem cell graft to a child with acute lymphoblastic leukemia. The source was PBMCs from the stem cell graft donor, collected from the stem cell graft. The rearrangement uses TRBV5-1 and TRBJ2-5, with TRBD2 identical over 13 bases. This CDR3 reads CASSRGLAGSGETQYF. Here the CDR3 DNA reads TGCGCCAGCAGCAGGGGACTAGCGGGGAGCGGAGAGACCCAGTACTTC.